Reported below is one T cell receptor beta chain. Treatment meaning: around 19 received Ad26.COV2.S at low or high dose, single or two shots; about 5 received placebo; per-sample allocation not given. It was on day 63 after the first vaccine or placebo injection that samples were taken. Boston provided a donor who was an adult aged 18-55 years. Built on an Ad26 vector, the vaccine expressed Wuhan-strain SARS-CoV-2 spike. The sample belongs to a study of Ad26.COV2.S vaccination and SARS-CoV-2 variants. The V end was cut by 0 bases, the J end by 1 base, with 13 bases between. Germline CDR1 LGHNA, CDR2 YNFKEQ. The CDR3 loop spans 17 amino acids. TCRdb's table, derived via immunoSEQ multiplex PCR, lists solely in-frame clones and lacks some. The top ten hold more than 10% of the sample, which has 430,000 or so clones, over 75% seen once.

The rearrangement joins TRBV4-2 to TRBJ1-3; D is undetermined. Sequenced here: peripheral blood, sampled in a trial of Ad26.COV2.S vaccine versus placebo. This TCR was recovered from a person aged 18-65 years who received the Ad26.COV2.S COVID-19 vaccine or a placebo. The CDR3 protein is CASSQDRAGNSGNTIYF. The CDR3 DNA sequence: TGTGCCAGCAGCCAAGATCGGGCAGGCAATTCTGGAAACACCATATATTTT.